The 21 T cell receptor beta chains below come from one sample, sequenced in a study of T cells in Graves' hyperthyroidism and ophthalmopathy. The CDR3 regions of TCR beta were amplified from RNA transcripts. The HTBI set primed first-round TCR CDR3 RT-PCR. One entry per CDR3 protein, called by TCRdb with MiXCR from the multiplex PCR reads. The data hold approximately 700,000 distinct CDR3 sequences, with about 16% observed a single time. Source material: blood. These receptors all come from a young man with Graves' hyperthyroidism.

To note about this clonotype: Just one base apart from a much larger clone, this may be a read error. The V and J genes are TRBV30 and TRBJ1-1; D not certain. CDR3 length equals 13 residues. From germline, CDR1 is GTSNPN and CDR2 SVGIG (reference sequence). CDR3 coding DNA: TGTGCCCGGAGTGTATCCCTTAACACTGAAGCTTTCTTT. It codes for CARSVSLNTEAFF.

This clonotype appeared many times. The chain is built from TRBV25-1 and TRBJ2-1; 7 bases line up with TRBD1. The CDR3 runs to 18 residues. Germline V CDR1 and CDR2: MGHDK, SYGVNS. Trimming took 5 bases from V and 5 from J; bases not matched to a gene: 18. CDR3 region: CASSHPAPQGLLHNEQFF. The CDR3 nucleotides are TGTGCCAGCAGTCACCCCGCCCCACAGGGGCTCCTTCACAATGAGCAGTTCTTC.

Only a few counts were recorded for this clonotype. The chain combines TRBV20-1 with TRBJ1-1; D might be TRBD1 (6 bases). CDR3 size: 15 residues. CDR1 is DFQATT and CDR2 is SNEGSKA in the germline V gene (reference sequence). V was clipped by 1 base and J by 1 base, with 13 bases between them. The CDR3 region is CSARATQGANTEAFF. The CDR3 region has the DNA TGCAGTGCTAGAGCCACACAGGGAGCGAACACTGAAGCTTTCTTT.

V is TRBV10-3 and J is TRBJ2-1; D might be TRBD2 (6 bases). The CDR3 runs to 14 residues. Between the trimmed V and J ends, which lost 3 bases and 4 bases, there was a span of 10 bases. Germline CDR1 is ENHRY and CDR2 is SYGVKD. The CDR3 loop is CAISEAGRYNEQFF. The CDR3 DNA sequence: TGTGCCATCAGTGAAGCGGGTCGTTACAATGAGCAGTTCTTC.

This clonotype was counted many times. This rearrangement joins TRBV11-2 to TRBJ2-7; D might be TRBD2 (6 bases). Per the germline V gene, CDR1 is SGHAT and CDR2 is FQNNGV. Trimming removed 6 bases at V and 6 bases at J, with 18 bases between. This CDR3 comprises 14 residues. CDR3 in amino acids: CASRPRDWRPEQYF. CDR3 sequence (DNA): TGTGCCAGCAGGCCCCGGGACTGGCGTCCCGAGCAGTACTTC.

This clonotype was seen repeatedly, ten times or more. V gene TRBV7-2 combines with J gene TRBJ2-7, with TRBD1 as a possible D gene (7 bases). The CDR3 has 14 amino acids. From germline, CDR1 is SGHTA and CDR2 FQGNSA. V was cut by 1 base and J by 4 bases, with 11 bases left in between. CDR3 sequence (DNA): TGTGCCAGCAGCTTAGTGCAGGGGGGATACGAGCAGTACTTC. Translated, it gives CASSLVQGGYEQYF.

The chain uses TRBV11-1 and TRBJ1-3; D remains unclear. CDR3 length equals 15 residues. V was pared by 5 bases and J by 0 bases, with 11 bases between. From germline, CDR1 is SGHAT and CDR2 FQDESV (reference sequence). In nucleotides, the CDR3 is TGTGCCAGCAGCGGAAGGGATTTCTCTGGAAACACCATATATTTT. As protein: CASSGRDFSGNTIYF.

The CDR3 DNA sequence: TGTGCCAGCAGCTCCGGGGGAGGGGATGAGCAGTTCTTC. Protein: CASSSGGGDEQFF. The chain employs TRBV7-9 and TRBJ2-1; 7 bases line up with TRBD2. Germline V gene data show CDR1 as SEHNR and CDR2 as FQNEAQ (reference sequence). J gave up 8 bases and V 4 bases, and 5 bases lay outside the gene matches. The CDR3 contains 13 residues. The full variable domain, completed using reference TRBV7-9 and TRBJ2-1, is DTGVSQNPRHKITKRGQNVTFRCDPISEHNRLYWYRQTLGQGPEFLTYFQNEAQLEKSRLLSDRFSAERPKGSFSTLEIQRTEQGDSAMYLCASSSGGGDEQFFGPGTRLTVL.

The chain joins TRBV19 to TRBJ1-6; the D gene is possibly TRBD1 (6 bases). This CDR3 is 15 amino acids long. Germline V gives CDR1 LNHDA, CDR2 SQIVND (reference sequence). V gave up 5 bases and J gave up 7 bases, with 15 bases separating them. CDR3 loop: CASSLRDTSNSPLHF. The CDR3 DNA reads TGTGCCAGTAGTCTCCGGGACACCTCCAATTCACCCCTCCACTTT.

The CDR3 DNA reads as TGCAGTGCTAGGCCCCCCGGGGGGCGCACAGATACGCAGTATTTT. It codes for CSARPPGGRTDTQYF. V gene TRBV20-1 combines with J gene TRBJ2-3; D possibly corresponds to TRBD2 (7 bases). CDR3 size: 15 residues. Per germline, CDR1 DFQATT and CDR2 SNEGSKA (reference sequence). With 3 bases removed from V and 1 base from J, the gap between germline ends came to 14 bases.

The J gene is TRBJ1-1, the V gene TRBV4-3; D gene ambiguous. Germline CDR1 LGHNA, CDR2 YSLEER. The V and J ends lost 0 bases and 2 bases respectively, with 10 bases between them. CDR3 length: 15 amino acids. For the CDR3, the DNA is TGCGCCAGCAGCCAAGAAAGGGCAGTAAACACTGAAGCTTTCTTT. Translated: CASSQERAVNTEAFF.

Many counts were recorded for this clonotype. The chain combines TRBV28 with TRBJ1-1; TRBD1 aligns across 7 bases. In germline, CDR1 is MDHEN, CDR2 SYDVKM. The CDR3 covers 16 residues. The junction had 10 bases not matched to a gene; V was cut back by 5 bases and J by 1 base. CDR3 protein: CASSPMTGWGNTEAFF. DNA of the CDR3: TGTGCCAGCAGTCCCATGACAGGGTGGGGGAACACTGAAGCTTTCTTT.

The genes are TRBV20-1 and TRBJ2-4; no clear D gene. Trimming took off 1 base at V and 0 bases at J, with 10 bases between the two ends. The CDR3 is 15 residues long. The germline V gene has CDR1 DFQATT and CDR2 SNEGSKA (reference sequence). The CDR3 coding sequence is TGCAGTGCTAGAGCCCTCGCGGTAGCCAAAAACATTCAGTACTTC. Translation gives CSARALAVAKNIQYF.

This clonotype was seen repeatedly, ten times or more. The chain has TRBV20-1 and TRBJ1-1; no clear D gene. The germline CDR1 and CDR2 sequences are DFQATT and SNEGSKA (reference sequence). With 6 bases removed from V and 1 base from J, the gap between germline ends came to 9 bases. The CDR3 has 12 amino acids. As DNA, the CDR3 is TGCAGTGCCGCACCGACGAACACTGAAGCTTTCTTT. Its protein product is CSAAPTNTEAFF.

The chain recombines TRBV20-1 with TRBJ2-7, with D perhaps TRBD1 or TRBD2 (5 bases each). Germline CDR1 reads DFQATT; CDR2 reads SNEGSKA (reference sequence). This CDR3 has 14 residues. V lost 0 bases and J lost 5, with 14 bases in between. CDR3 in DNA: TGCAGTGCTAGAGATCGGGGCGGAACCAACGAGCAGTACTTC. Residues: CSARDRGGTNEQYF.

This clonotype turned up a few times. The chain has TRBV3-1 and TRBJ2-1; D is tentatively TRBD1 or TRBD2 (5 bases each). The CDR3 extends over 14 amino acids. Germline V gene sequence: CDR1 LGHDT, CDR2 YNNKEL (reference sequence). V was clipped by 4 bases and J by 7 bases, with 14 bases between them. CDR3 sequence: CASSPGPPRNEQFF. The CDR3 DNA is TGTGCCAGCAGCCCGGGACCCCCGCGGAATGAGCAGTTCTTC.

This clonotype turned up a few times. The V call is TRBV6-2 or TRBV6-3, the J call TRBJ1-1; D call uncertain. This CDR3 has 17 residues. CDR1 and CDR2 from the germline V gene are MNHEY and SVGEGT. Trimming shortened V by 0 bases and J by 1 base, and 15 bases separated the two germline ends. As DNA, the CDR3 is TGTGCCAGCAGTTACTCGCGGGCCTCGCTGGGGAACACTGAAGCTTTCTTT. Translated, it gives CASSYSRASLGNTEAFF.

This clonotype has more than one count but fewer than ten. The rearrangement joins TRBV11-2 to TRBJ2-7, with TRBD2 identical over 7 bases. The CDR3 has 16 residues. The germline gives CDR1 SGHAT, CDR2 FQNNGV. J was trimmed by 5 bases and V by 6 bases; bases with no gene match: 16. CDR3 DNA sequence: TGTGCCAGCAGACCAACCCTCGGGACTATGAGGCACGAGCAGTACTTC. Translating it yields CASRPTLGTMRHEQYF.

The chain uses TRBV25-1 and TRBJ2-1; 11 bases are a match to TRBD2. In germline, CDR1 is MGHDK, CDR2 SYGVNS. The CDR3 is 16 amino acids. With 2 bases clipped from V and 7 bases from J, the junction kept 7 bases outside the gene matches. The CDR3, as DNA: TGTGCCAGCAGTGAAATCCTAGCGGGAGGCCGGAATGAGCAGTTCTTC. Translated, it gives CASSEILAGGRNEQFF.

This clonotype was counted at least ten times. CDR3 coding DNA: TGTGCCAGCTCCCCTGTCCCTCCCGATGAGCAGTTCTTC. This sequence encodes CASSPVPPDEQFF. The J gene is TRBJ2-1, the V gene TRBV18; D unclear. This CDR3 spans 13 amino acids. CDR1 is KGHSH, CDR2 LQKENI, per germline. V lost 6 bases, J lost 8 bases, and 14 bases lay in between.

This clonotype has at least ten counts. The V gene is TRBV7-9, the J gene TRBJ2-5; D possibly corresponds to TRBD1 (6 bases). CDR1 is SEHNR and CDR2 is FQNEAQ in the germline V gene (reference sequence). Trimming took off 5 bases at V and 4 bases at J, with 14 bases between the two ends. The CDR3 totals 14 residues. The CDR3 bases are TGTGCCAGCAGCCGGGACACCCAAGGAGAGACCCAGTACTTC. Amino acids: CASSRDTQGETQYF.